This TCR beta chain is from a study of shared T cell receptors in the human thymus. Profiled with immunoSEQ multiplex PCR; TCRdb holds only in-frame clones, not every one. Of some 700,000 clones in the sample, roughly 90% are singletons; the top ten hold 0.0085% to 0.012%. J lost 4 bases, V lost 4 bases, and 7 bases had no gene match. The CDR3 sequence is 17 residues long. Germline loops: CDR1 SGHRS, CDR2 YFSETQ. The data also belong to a second study, concerning human thymus T cells. That source adds: During corrective heart surgery, resections were taken, and the thymus tissue came from them. Thymic repertoires overlap heavily among unrelated individuals, related research has reported.

This receptor was taken from a boy less than two years old with a congenital heart defect. V gene TRBV5-1 combines with J gene TRBJ2-1, with 14 bases aligning to TRBD2. The sample consisted of thymocytes. CDR3 DNA: TGCGCCAGCAGCGGCGGACTAGCGGGAGGACGGTACAATGAGCAGTTCTTC. Translating gives CASSGGLAGGRYNEQFF.